This T cell receptor (beta chain) was documented in a study of tumor and adjacent non-tumor tissue in lung cancer. Across the study: On average, productive TCRbeta reads reached about 4.17 million per sample. General observations from the study: In normal lung, the top 100 clones were significantly more dominant than in tumor.

A modified ARM-PCR protocol with three rounds of nested PCR amplified TCRbeta. A single record per CDR3 protein comes from TCRdb applying MiXCR to the multiplex PCR reads. The profile covers 60,000 to 85,000 distinct CDR3 sequences, with around 73% appearing a single time and about 28% taken by the ten largest. As concerns this clonotype: Its matching antigen is unknown. The junction departs from the called germline gene at one end, perhaps through a read error.

Germline values: CDR1 SGHRS, CDR2 YFSETQ. The CDR3 totals 19 residues. This sample's RNA came from whole unsorted tissue. Chemotherapy-naive patients with new lung cancer underwent thoracic surgery in China, August–November 2014. Sequenced material: lung tumor tissue. This TCR was sampled from a man between 60 and 75 years old with non-small cell lung cancer. The J gene is TRBJ2-5, the V gene TRBV5-1, with 8 bases lining up with TRBD2. This CDR3 is CASRLYPSGRGPNQETQYF. DNA of the CDR3: TGTGCCAGCAGATTGTACCCCAGCGGGAGAGGCCCAAATCAAGAGACCCAATACTTC.